This is a list of T cell receptor beta chains from one sample in a study of STAT5B mutations in CD4+ large granular lymphocyte leukemia. The repertoire was sequenced with immunoSEQ multiplex PCR; TCRdb's copy has only in-frame clones and lacks some. The data contain 30,000 to 40,000 clones, 85% of them seen just once; the ten biggest clones take up around 1.3%. The sequenced sample was CD4+ T cells from blood buffy coats. All receptors derive from a human donor in good health. Both conserved end residues are part of each CDR3. Fields, in order: CDR3 DNA, CDR3 protein, V gene, D gene, clone size, J gene. A D gene is named only where the DNA matches it firmly. Part of the rows lack a size; the others show once, few, many or a class for expanded clones.

CDR3nt: TGTGCCAGCCGATTAGCGGGAGTCGGGGAGACCCAGTACTTC
CDR3aa: CASRLAGVGETQYF
v_gene: TRBV6-5
d_gene: TRBD2
abundance: .
j_gene: TRBJ2-5

CDR3nt: TGCGCCAGCAGTGCTTCCCTGACGGTCGTGAACACTGAAGCTTTCTTT
CDR3aa: CASSASLTVVNTEAFF
v_gene: TRBV10-1
d_gene: .
abundance: .
j_gene: TRBJ1-1

CDR3nt: TGTGCCACCAGCCTTGGACAGGGCGCAACTAATGAAAAACTGTTTTTT
CDR3aa: CATSLGQGATNEKLFF
v_gene: TRBV15
d_gene: TRBD1
abundance: .
j_gene: TRBJ1-4

CDR3nt: TGTGCCAGCAGCTTAGGTGGAACAGGGGGCGTTTCCGAGCAGTACTTC
CDR3aa: CASSLGGTGGVSEQYF
v_gene: TRBV7-6
d_gene: TRBD1
abundance: .
j_gene: TRBJ2-7

CDR3nt: TGTGCCTCAGGGGGTAAGGAGACCCAGTACTTC
CDR3aa: CASGGKETQYF
v_gene: TRBV30
d_gene: TRBD1
abundance: once
j_gene: TRBJ2-5

CDR3nt: TGTGCCAGCAGCTTAGGGACCGGGACTTCTCAATGGGGGTACGAGCAGTACTTC
CDR3aa: CASSLGTGTSQWGYEQYF
v_gene: TRBV7-2
d_gene: .
abundance: .
j_gene: TRBJ2-7

CDR3nt: TGTGCCATCAGCGACCTGGGAAACACCGGGGAGCTGTTTTTT
CDR3aa: CAISDLGNTGELFF
v_gene: TRBV10-3
d_gene: .
abundance: .
j_gene: TRBJ2-2

CDR3nt: TGTGCCAGCAGTGTCGGACAGCCTCATCTTAGCCGGGACATTCAGTACTTC
CDR3aa: CASSVGQPHLSRDIQYF
v_gene: TRBV6-1
d_gene: .
abundance: .
j_gene: TRBJ2-4

CDR3nt: TGTGCCAGTAGTACCGTACCGGGACAGAATAAACTGGGGACCTTGAACACTGAAGCTTTCTTT
CDR3aa: CASSTVPGQNKLGTLNTEAFF
v_gene: TRBV19
d_gene: TRBD1
abundance: .
j_gene: TRBJ1-1

CDR3nt: TGTGCCAGCAAACGACTAATTATCACTGAAGCTTTCTTT
CDR3aa: CASKRLIITEAFF
v_gene: TRBV6-1
d_gene: .
abundance: .
j_gene: TRBJ1-1

CDR3nt: TGTGCTAGCAGCCGTGGGCGAGCCTTACATTCCTACGAGCAGTACTTC
CDR3aa: CASSRGRALHSYEQYF
v_gene: TRBV7-7
d_gene: .
abundance: .
j_gene: TRBJ2-7

CDR3nt: TGTGCCAGCAGCCAGAGCGGGGGAGAGTTTCGCGAGCAGTACTTC
CDR3aa: CASSQSGGEFREQYF
v_gene: TRBV4-2
d_gene: TRBD2
abundance: .
j_gene: TRBJ2-7

CDR3nt: TGCGCCAGCAGCTTGGCCGTCGGGTTACCCACAGATACGCAGTATTTT
CDR3aa: CASSLAVGLPTDTQYF
v_gene: TRBV5-1
d_gene: .
abundance: .
j_gene: TRBJ2-3

CDR3nt: TGTGCCAGCAGTGACTCACGGACTACCTACTACAATGAGCAGTTCTTC
CDR3aa: CASSDSRTTYYNEQFF
v_gene: TRBV6-4
d_gene: .
abundance: .
j_gene: TRBJ2-1

CDR3nt: TGCGCCCTCCCGAAAGGCAATCAGCCCCAGCATTTT
CDR3aa: CALPKGNQPQHF
v_gene: TRBV4-1
d_gene: .
abundance: few
j_gene: TRBJ1-5

CDR3nt: TGCGCCAGCAGCCCGGGACAGGGGGAAGAGACCCAGTACTTC
CDR3aa: CASSPGQGEETQYF
v_gene: TRBV5-1
d_gene: TRBD1
abundance: .
j_gene: TRBJ2-5

CDR3nt: TGTGCCAGCAGCCTGGCCAGGGGCTACACCTTC
CDR3aa: CASSLARGYTF
v_gene: TRBV28
d_gene: .
abundance: few
j_gene: TRBJ1-2

CDR3nt: TGTGCCAGCAGCGTAGACGGAGGCAGTAAGTTGAAAAAACTGTTTTTT
CDR3aa: CASSVDGGSKLKKLFF
v_gene: TRBV9
d_gene: .
abundance: .
j_gene: TRBJ1-4

CDR3nt: TGTGCCAGCAGCGCCGGGACAGGTGCCTTTTGGGCCAACGTCCTGACTTTC
CDR3aa: CASSAGTGAFWANVLTF
v_gene: TRBV2
d_gene: TRBD1
abundance: .
j_gene: TRBJ2-6

CDR3nt: TGTGCCAGCAGCAAAAACTTCGGGCAGGGGGCTGAAGCTTTCTTT
CDR3aa: CASSKNFGQGAEAFF
v_gene: TRBV7-9
d_gene: TRBD1
abundance: .
j_gene: TRBJ1-1

CDR3nt: TGTGCCAGCAGTGGCTCATTAGACAGGGGCACTGAAGCTTTCTTT
CDR3aa: CASSGSLDRGTEAFF
v_gene: TRBV27
d_gene: TRBD1
abundance: .
j_gene: TRBJ1-1

CDR3nt: TGTGCCAGCAGTTTAGGAGGGAACGTGGTTGCAGATACGCAGTATTTT
CDR3aa: CASSLGGNVVADTQYF
v_gene: TRBV6-5
d_gene: .
abundance: .
j_gene: TRBJ2-3

CDR3nt: TGTGCCAGCAGCTTAATGATGGTCGATTCGAACACCGGGGAGCTGTTTTTT
CDR3aa: CASSLMMVDSNTGELFF
v_gene: TRBV11-1
d_gene: .
abundance: .
j_gene: TRBJ2-2

CDR3nt: TGTGCCAGCTCACCCGACAGGGTCCGTCACGGGGAGCTGTTTTTT
CDR3aa: CASSPDRVRHGELFF
v_gene: TRBV18
d_gene: TRBD1
abundance: once
j_gene: TRBJ2-2

CDR3nt: TGTGCCAGTAGTATGGGTAGCGGGAGGGCGGATGAGCAGTTCTTC
CDR3aa: CASSMGSGRADEQFF
v_gene: TRBV19
d_gene: TRBD2
abundance: once
j_gene: TRBJ2-1

CDR3nt: TGTGCCAGTAGTATTTCCGTTGACAGGGGCGGCTATGGCTACACCTTC
CDR3aa: CASSISVDRGGYGYTF
v_gene: TRBV19
d_gene: TRBD1
abundance: .
j_gene: TRBJ1-2

CDR3nt: TGTGCCAGCAGGGGGACAGGGGGAAGGTATGGCTACACCTTC
CDR3aa: CASRGTGGRYGYTF
v_gene: TRBV6-1
d_gene: TRBD1
abundance: few
j_gene: TRBJ1-2

CDR3nt: TGCAGCGGTGCTGCGGGGGCTGGCTACACCTTC
CDR3aa: CSGAAGAGYTF
v_gene: TRBV29-1
d_gene: .
abundance: .
j_gene: TRBJ1-2

CDR3nt: TGTGCCAGCTCACCAAGACAGGAGAGCAATCAGCCCCAGCATTTT
CDR3aa: CASSPRQESNQPQHF
v_gene: TRBV18
d_gene: .
abundance: few
j_gene: TRBJ1-5

CDR3nt: TGTGCCAGCCGCTGGGGGGCTAGCGCAACCTACGAGCAGTACTTC
CDR3aa: CASRWGASATYEQYF
v_gene: TRBV7-2
d_gene: .
abundance: .
j_gene: TRBJ2-7

CDR3nt: TGTGCCAGCAGCCTGGGACAGGGGGCTCTTATCGCCTACGAGCAGTACTTC
CDR3aa: CASSLGQGALIAYEQYF
v_gene: TRBV11-2
d_gene: TRBD1
abundance: .
j_gene: TRBJ2-7

CDR3nt: TGTGCCAGCAGCTTAGCGAGAAGTCGGTCGAGCAATCAGCCCCAGCATTTT
CDR3aa: CASSLARSRSSNQPQHF
v_gene: TRBV7-2
d_gene: .
abundance: .
j_gene: TRBJ1-5

CDR3nt: TGCGCCAGCATTAAACCGGGACGGGGGAACACCGGGGAGCTGTTTTTT
CDR3aa: CASIKPGRGNTGELFF
v_gene: TRBV10-2
d_gene: .
abundance: .
j_gene: TRBJ2-2

CDR3nt: TGTGCCAGTAGTATAATGGGAGGGGCTGAAAAACTGTTTTTT
CDR3aa: CASSIMGGAEKLFF
v_gene: TRBV19
d_gene: .
abundance: .
j_gene: TRBJ1-4

CDR3nt: TGTGCCAGCAGCTTAGCGGTACAGGGTGACGGCTACACCTTC
CDR3aa: CASSLAVQGDGYTF
v_gene: TRBV11-2
d_gene: .
abundance: .
j_gene: TRBJ1-2

CDR3nt: TGCGCCAGCAGCTTGGCAACAGGGGAGGGTTACGAGCAGTACTTC
CDR3aa: CASSLATGEGYEQYF
v_gene: TRBV5-1
d_gene: .
abundance: .
j_gene: TRBJ2-7

CDR3nt: TGTGCCAGCAGTGTAGCCGGGACAGGGTCGACCGCCGGCGAAAAACTGTTTTTT
CDR3aa: CASSVAGTGSTAGEKLFF
v_gene: TRBV6-1
d_gene: TRBD1
abundance: .
j_gene: TRBJ1-4

CDR3nt: TGTGCCAGCTGGGGTGGAGGGGGTAATAATTCACCCCTCCACTTT
CDR3aa: CASWGGGGNNSPLHF
v_gene: TRBV28
d_gene: .
abundance: .
j_gene: TRBJ1-6

CDR3nt: TGTGCCAGCAGCCCCACTAGCGGGGGGCCCTACGAGCAGTACTTC
CDR3aa: CASSPTSGGPYEQYF
v_gene: TRBV7-3
d_gene: TRBD2
abundance: .
j_gene: TRBJ2-7